Each of the 5 T cell receptor beta chains below was sequenced from the same sample in a study of shared clonotypes between healthy human individuals. CD45RO negativity and positive selection for CCR7 defined naive CD8 cells, a population that excluded terminally differentiated effector memory CD45RA+ cells. Method: immunoSEQ multiplex PCR; TCRdb's copy keeps in-frame clones and lacks some. The sample has roughly 1,800,000 clones, about 95% seen once. The sequenced sample was naive CD8+ T cells sorted from blood. The source is a young man in good health.

This sequence joins TRBV7-9 and TRBJ2-7; TRBD1 or TRBD2 may be the D gene (5 bases each). Germline values: CDR1 SEHNR, CDR2 FQNEAQ (reference sequence). The CDR3 sequence is 15 residues long. V was shortened by 0 bases and J by 0 bases, with 9 bases between the two germline ends. This chain's CDR3 is CASSLAWGSSYEQYF. In DNA, the CDR3 is TGTGCCAGCAGCTTAGCCTGGGGGAGCTCCTACGAGCAGTACTTC.

The chain joins TRBV10-3 to TRBJ1-5; 11 bases line up with TRBD1. The trim removed 10 bases at V and 4 bases at J, leaving 15 bases unmatched. Germline CDR1 ENHRY, CDR2 SYGVKD. This CDR3 region has 17 residues. CDR3: CATLGQGARSGNQPQHF. The CDR3 region has the DNA TGTGCCACACTCGGACAGGGGGCGCGATCGGGAAATCAGCCCCAGCATTTT.

The rearrangement joins TRBV5-4 to TRBJ1-6, with TRBD1 matching 8 bases. Losses at the gene ends were 5 bases for V and 7 bases for J; bases not matched to a gene: 2. The CDR3 is made up of 13 amino acids. Germline loops: CDR1 SGHNT, CDR2 YYREEE (reference sequence). The CDR3 sequence: CASSWDRNSPLHF. The CDR3 region has the DNA TGTGCCAGCAGTTGGGACAGGAATTCACCCCTCCACTTT.

The chain employs TRBV6-6 and TRBJ2-7; TRBD2 is a possible D gene (5 bases). The CDR3 runs to 15 residues. Germline loops: CDR1 MNHNY, CDR2 SVGAGI (reference sequence). Trimming stripped 6 bases from V and 3 bases from J, with 18 bases between. CDR3 DNA sequence: TGTGCCAGCAGGCCCGAGGCTGACTACTACTACGAGCAGTACTTC. Translated: CASRPEADYYYEQYF.

The chain combines TRBV6-5 with TRBJ1-4; the D is unclear. This CDR3 has 13 amino acids. CDR1 and CDR2 (germline): MNHEY, SVGAGI. Trimming left V 4 bases short and J 5 bases short, with 8 bases between. CDR3 DNA sequence: TGTGCCAGCAGTTGGGCAGGAAATGAAAAACTGTTTTTT. Its translation: CASSWAGNEKLFF.